The rows below give T cell receptor beta chains drawn from one sample of a study of blood T cell repertoires in COVID-19. Only in-frame clones appear in the TCRdb table, and some are missing; sequencing was by immunoSEQ multiplex PCR. The data hold approximately 240,000 clones, with about 88% observed a single time. The sequencing input was peripheral blood. Receptors originate from a woman aged 40 to 50 who had recovered from COVID-19. Both conserved end residues are part of each CDR3. D genes are given only for firm matches. Clone sizes are given selectively: once, few, many, or a class where the clone is expanded.

V gene	D gene	J gene	clone size	CDR3 DNA	CDR3 protein
TRBV7-9	TRBD1	TRBJ2-3	once	TGTGCCAGCAGCTTAGAACAGGGGAAAGATACGCAGTATTTT	CASSLEQGKDTQYF
TRBV7-3	-	TRBJ1-6	once	TGTGCCAGCAGTTACGACAGCAATAATTCACCCCTCCACTTT	CASSYDSNNSPLHF
TRBV7-9	TRBD1	TRBJ2-3	-	TGTGCCAGCAGACTGACACACCAACACAGGGGGCGTTCGTATTTT	CASRLTHQHRGRSYF
TRBV24-1	TRBD1	TRBJ1-2	-	TGTGCCACCAGTGGGGGACAGGGCTATGGCTACACCTTC	CATSGGQGYGYTF
TRBV18	-	TRBJ2-3	once	TGTGCCAGCTCACGGGCAGCAGATACGCAGTATTTT	CASSRAADTQYF
TRBV10-2	TRBD1	TRBJ2-7	once	TGCGCCAGCAGTCGCTCGGGTACCGGGACAGGGAGCTCCTACGAGCAGTACTTC	CASSRSGTGTGSSYEQYF
TRBV7-2	TRBD2	TRBJ2-2	-	TGTGCCAGCAGCTTAGGAGGTCGGAATAGCGGGGCCGGCACCGGGGAGCTGTTTTTT	CASSLGGRNSGAGTGELFF
TRBV28	-	TRBJ2-4	-	TGTGCCAGCAGTTTATTGGATTGGGGGCGTAACATTCAGTACTTC	CASSLLDWGRNIQYF
TRBV9	TRBD1	TRBJ2-2	-	TGTGCCAGCGGGAGACAGACAGGGATCACCGGGGAGCTGTTTTTT	CASGRQTGITGELFF
TRBV25-1	-	TRBJ1-4	-	TGTGCCAGCAGGTCGTCAGGTAACGAAAAACTGTTTTTT	CASRSSGNEKLFF
TRBV2	TRBD1	TRBJ2-2	-	TGTGCCAGCAGTGGGGACAGGGTCACCGGGGAGCTGTTTTTT	CASSGDRVTGELFF
TRBV7-2	TRBD2	TRBJ2-3	-	TGTGCCAGCAGCTGGTCCGGCGGGGGGGGCACAGATACGCAGTATTTT	CASSWSGGGGTDTQYF
TRBV19	TRBD1	TRBJ1-2	-	TGTGCCAGTAGTATGAAAGGGACAGGGACCTATGGCTACACCTTC	CASSMKGTGTYGYTF
TRBV5-1	TRBD1	TRBJ1-2	-	TGCGCCAGCAGCCCGTCAGGACAGGGGGCGAGTGGCTACACCTTC	CASSPSGQGASGYTF
TRBV10-3	-	TRBJ2-5	-	TGTGCCATCAGTCCAGGGGTGTGGGGAGAGACCCAGTACTTC	CAISPGVWGETQYF
TRBV2	-	TRBJ2-1	once	TGTGCCAGCAGTCAAGACAGCCTACCCTACAATGAGCAGTTCTTC	CASSQDSLPYNEQFF
TRBV11-2	TRBD2	TRBJ2-3	-	TGTGCCAGCAGCACCCGCGGGGGGGCGACGACAGATACGCAGTATTTT	CASSTRGGATTDTQYF
TRBV6-5	TRBD1	TRBJ1-1	-	TGTGCCAGCAGGGGGACAGGGAACACTGAAGCTTTCTTT	CASRGTGNTEAFF
TRBV6-5	TRBD1	TRBJ2-1	-	TGTGCCAGCAGTTTGGACAGGAGCTCCTACAATGAGCAGTTCTTC	CASSLDRSSYNEQFF
TRBV6-6	TRBD2	TRBJ2-2	-	TGTGCCAGCAGTCCTTCCCGACTAGCGGAAAACACCGGGGAGCTGTTTTTT	CASSPSRLAENTGELFF
TRBV18	-	TRBJ1-2	-	TGTGCCAGCTCACCCAGGGAGGACTATGGCTACACCTTC	CASSPREDYGYTF
TRBV19	-	TRBJ2-2	few	TGTGCCAGTAGAGGGCAGGGGGAGGCCGGGGAGCTGTTTTTT	CASRGQGEAGELFF
TRBV27	TRBD2	TRBJ2-6	-	TGTGCCAGCAGTCCGTCTAGCGGCTTTTCTGGGGCCAACGTCCTGACTTTC	CASSPSSGFSGANVLTF
TRBV7-9	-	TRBJ1-1	-	TGTGCCAGCAGCTTACTGGGGGCGGGGAACACTGAAGCTTTCTTT	CASSLLGAGNTEAFF
TRBV19	-	TRBJ2-2	-	TGTGCCAGTAGTCTACAGCCCGTGAACACCGGGGAGCTGTTTTTT	CASSLQPVNTGELFF
TRBV6-6	-	TRBJ2-2	-	TGTGCCAGTGAGCGGAACACCGGGGAGCTGTTTTTT	CASERNTGELFF
TRBV6-2/TRBV6-3	TRBD2	TRBJ2-1	-	TGTGCCAGCAGTTACTCGAGGACTAGCGGGGGCCTAGCCTACTCCTACAATGAGCAGTTCTTC	CASSYSRTSGGLAYSYNEQFF
TRBV29-1	-	TRBJ2-7	once	TGCAGCGTTGGGACATCCTACGAGCAGTACTTC	CSVGTSYEQYF
TRBV5-1	-	TRBJ2-3	-	TGCGCCAGCAGCCAGGACACTTCTAGCACAGATACGCAGTATTTT	CASSQDTSSTDTQYF